Listed below are T cell receptor beta chains from one sample, sequenced in a study of follicular helper T cells after annual influenza vaccination. Clones were read by immunoSEQ multiplex PCR, and TCRdb kept only the in-frame ones, dropping some. In the table there are 12,000 or so clones, 70% to 80% of which are singletons. The sequences come from CXCR5+ CD38- circulating T follicular helper cells from blood, collected on the day of influenza vaccination. These TCRs come from an adult who received the influenza vaccine. Both conserved end residues are part of each CDR3. Fields, in order: clone size, J gene, V gene, D gene, CDR3 DNA, CDR3 protein. A D gene is named only where the DNA matches it firmly. Clone size is shown for a subset of rows, as once, few, many or a class of expanded clone.

abundance: .
j_gene: TRBJ2-3
v_gene: TRBV11-2
d_gene: TRBD2
CDR3nt: TGTGCCAGCAGCCCGGGACTAGCATCCGATACGCAGTATTTT
CDR3aa: CASSPGLASDTQYF

abundance: .
j_gene: TRBJ1-2
v_gene: TRBV30
d_gene: TRBD1
CDR3nt: TGTGCCTGGAGTCCCTCACAGGGGGCTCGATACACCTTC
CDR3aa: CAWSPSQGARYTF

abundance: .
j_gene: TRBJ1-4
v_gene: TRBV18
d_gene: .
CDR3nt: TGTGCCAGCTCACCCGGGGCCGATGAAAAACTGTTTTTT
CDR3aa: CASSPGADEKLFF

abundance: .
j_gene: TRBJ1-5
v_gene: TRBV7-2
d_gene: TRBD1
CDR3nt: TGTGCCAGCAGCTTCGGACAGGGAGGGCGGCCCCAGCATTTT
CDR3aa: CASSFGQGGRPQHF

abundance: few
j_gene: TRBJ2-7
v_gene: TRBV7-2
d_gene: .
CDR3nt: TGTGCCAGCAGCGCACAGGGCTACAGGGCCTACGAGCAGTACTTC
CDR3aa: CASSAQGYRAYEQYF

abundance: .
j_gene: TRBJ1-4
v_gene: TRBV4-3
d_gene: .
CDR3nt: TGCGCCAGCAGCCAGGGAACCCGTGGGGGGGCTAATGAAAAACTGTTTTTT
CDR3aa: CASSQGTRGGANEKLFF

abundance: .
j_gene: TRBJ2-2
v_gene: TRBV28
d_gene: .
CDR3nt: TGTGCCAGCAGGTTCGGGGGCAACACCGGGGAGCTGTTTTTT
CDR3aa: CASRFGGNTGELFF

abundance: .
j_gene: TRBJ2-2
v_gene: TRBV10-1
d_gene: .
CDR3nt: TGCGCCAGCAGTGAGTCGGAGGGGGGGCTGAACACCGGGGAGCTGTTTTTT
CDR3aa: CASSESEGGLNTGELFF

abundance: .
j_gene: TRBJ1-2
v_gene: TRBV29-1
d_gene: TRBD1
CDR3nt: TGCAGCGCTATGGACAGGGACTATGGCTACACCTTC
CDR3aa: CSAMDRDYGYTF

abundance: .
j_gene: TRBJ2-1
v_gene: TRBV29-1
d_gene: TRBD2
CDR3nt: TGCAGCGTTGATATGTGGACTAGCGGGTATGAGCAGTTCTTC
CDR3aa: CSVDMWTSGYEQFF